This T cell receptor beta chain was retrieved from a study of blood T cell repertoires in COVID-19. The assay was immunoSEQ multiplex PCR, and TCRdb's table has in-frame clones only and misses some. The sample lists approximately 240,000 clones; about 80% were seen once. V was clipped by 3 bases and J by 3 bases, with 9 bases between them. CDR3 length equals 13 residues. This sequence was found in a woman over 75 with active or convalescent COVID-19. Sequenced sample: peripheral blood. The rearrangement joins TRBV12-3 or TRBV12-4 to TRBJ2-7; D is undetermined. As DNA, the CDR3 is TGTGCCAGCAGTTTCCCTCCTTTCTACGAGCAGTACTTC. It is translated as CASSFPPFYEQYF.